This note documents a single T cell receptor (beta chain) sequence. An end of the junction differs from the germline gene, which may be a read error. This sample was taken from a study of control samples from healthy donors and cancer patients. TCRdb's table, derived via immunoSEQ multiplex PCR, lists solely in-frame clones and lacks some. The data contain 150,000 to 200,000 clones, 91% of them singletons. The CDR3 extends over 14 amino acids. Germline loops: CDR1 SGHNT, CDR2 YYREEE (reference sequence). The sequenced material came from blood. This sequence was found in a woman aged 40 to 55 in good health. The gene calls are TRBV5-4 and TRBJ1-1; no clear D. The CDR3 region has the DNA TGTGCCAGCACCTTGAAGCACCGGTCAGGTGAAGCTTTCTTT. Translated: CASTLKHRSGEAFF.